A selection of T cell receptor beta chains follows, all from one sample in a study of T-cell memory formation after mild COVID-19. TCRdb independently ran MiXCR on the 5' RACE reads; one entry per CDR3 protein. The table records fewer than 150,000 distinct CDR3 sequences, about a fifth of them present only once. Sequenced input: PBMCs or a T cell subset sorted from them (not recorded which). These receptors were taken from a man younger than 35 who had mild COVID-19 (a few samples of this study predate the infection). Cell type and time point are not known. CDR3s leave out the opening cysteine and the closing phenylalanine or tryptophan. D genes are given only for firm matches. The size field is filled for only some rows; it gives once, few, many or a size class.

v_call | clone_size | d_call | cdr3_aa
TRBV4-1 | NA | NA | ASSQVSRLSGANVLT
TRBV4-3 | NA | TRBD2 | ASSQEGAGGSGELF
TRBV7-2 | NA | NA | ASSLVFSSSYNEQF
TRBV6-1 | NA | TRBD2 | ASSGLAGYNEQF
TRBV7-6 | NA | NA | ASSLGGGGRSYEQY
TRBV5-6 | NA | TRBD1 | ASSPGTGMDTEAF
TRBV6-5 | NA | NA | ASSYSATAQPQH
TRBV20-1 | NA | TRBD1 | SARDPTGTYNEQF
TRBV7-9 | NA | NA | ASSLARRGDTEAF
TRBV15 | NA | NA | ATSREDTAELF
TRBV7-8 | NA | NA | ASSLASQGNGYT
TRBV27 | NA | NA | ASSLGVGGQETQY
TRBV12-3/TRBV12-4 | NA | TRBD2 | ASSATSAPGYEQY
TRBV4-1 | medium-sized | TRBD2 | ASSQGRTSGGAIWDTQY
TRBV6-2/TRBV6-3 | few | TRBD2 | ASSPASGGLLLQETQY
TRBV7-9 | NA | NA | ASSPPSENTEAF
TRBV6-6 | NA | NA | ASSFLRPSNEQF
TRBV24-1 | few | NA | ATSDLAFDGYT
TRBV6-7 | NA | NA | ASSYSIPDVGNEQY
TRBV10-3 | NA | NA | AISEVSGGTYEQY
TRBV29-1 | NA | TRBD1 | SAIQGTTEAF
TRBV19 | NA | NA | ASSIDYTDSYEQY
TRBV20-1 | few | NA | SARGAFVNTEAF
TRBV6-6 | NA | NA | ASSYEKGLAYEQY
TRBV11-2 | NA | NA | ASSPGLIGSTDTQY
TRBV11-2 | few | NA | ASSSGTGNYEQY
TRBV6-5 | few | NA | ASSYSGEGALSAVTEAF
TRBV6-2/TRBV6-3 | few | TRBD2 | ASSQLWGGSYNEQF
TRBV11-2 | few | NA | ASSSPELGTGELF
TRBV7-3 | few | TRBD2 | ASSVGGGRQETQY
TRBV6-5 | NA | NA | ASSYSVGDSNYGYT
TRBV29-1 | NA | NA | SVESLTDLGYYEQY
TRBV7-9 | few | TRBD2 | ASSLLAGANYEQY
TRBV6-1 | few | TRBD1 | ASSASGTAYTFGSPLH
TRBV5-1 | NA | NA | ASHRTPDSPYEQY
TRBV4-1 | NA | TRBD2 | ASSSQRGGGTGELF
TRBV7-8 | NA | TRBD2 | ASSLKGLAGARTDTQY
TRBV7-9 | few | TRBD1 | ASSGQGVEQY
TRBV6-2/TRBV6-3 | few | TRBD1 | ASTKDRGRDGELF
TRBV6-6 | few | TRBD2 | ATAGLEYNEQF
TRBV12-3/TRBV12-4 | few | NA | ASSLPLGGVETQY
TRBV7-8 | few | NA | ASSLARDTSNRPQH
TRBV7-8 | NA | NA | ASSFTPGPFPNEQF